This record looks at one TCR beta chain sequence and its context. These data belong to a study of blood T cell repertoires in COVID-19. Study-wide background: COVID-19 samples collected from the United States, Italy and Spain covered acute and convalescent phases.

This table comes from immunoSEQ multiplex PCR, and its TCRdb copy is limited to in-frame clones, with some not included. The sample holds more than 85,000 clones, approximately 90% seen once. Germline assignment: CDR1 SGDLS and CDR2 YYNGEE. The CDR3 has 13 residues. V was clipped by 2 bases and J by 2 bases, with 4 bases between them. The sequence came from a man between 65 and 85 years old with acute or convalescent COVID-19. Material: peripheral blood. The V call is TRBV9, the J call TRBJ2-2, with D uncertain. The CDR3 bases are TGTGCCAGCAGCGTCTCTAACACCGGGGAGCTGTTTTTT. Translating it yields CASSVSNTGELFF.